Listed below are T cell receptor beta chains from one sample, sequenced in a study of blood T cell repertoires in COVID-19. Repertoires were generated with immunoSEQ multiplex PCR, while TCRdb's copy carries only in-frame clones and drops some. The repertoire holds 350,000 to 450,000 clones, 85% seen once, with 3.5% to 4% in the top ten. Sequenced material: peripheral blood. The receptor source for this set is a woman under 30 with acute or convalescent COVID-19. Both conserved end residues are part of each CDR3. The order of the fields is CDR3 protein, CDR3 DNA, D gene, V gene, J gene, clone size. The D gene is left open where the match is weak. Size is omitted from some rows. Given values are once, few, many or a class for expanded clones.

CDR3: CASSVFSDTGELFF
DNA: TGTGCCAGCAGCGTCTTTAGCGACACTGGGGAGCTGTTTTTT
D: -
V: TRBV7-9
J: TRBJ2-2
size: -

CDR3: CASSDFGAGEEETQYF
DNA: TGTGCCAGCAGTGATTTCGGAGCGGGAGAGGAGGAGACCCAGTACTTC
D: TRBD2
V: TRBV2
J: TRBJ2-5
size: -

CDR3: CASSFPGTVDEKLFF
DNA: TGTGCCAGCAGCTTCCCCGGGACAGTCGATGAAAAACTGTTTTTT
D: TRBD1
V: TRBV7-9
J: TRBJ1-4
size: once

CDR3: CASSSLALAPETQYF
DNA: TGTGCCAGCAGCTCCCTGGCGCTAGCTCCAGAGACCCAGTACTTC
D: -
V: TRBV7-2
J: TRBJ2-5
size: -

CDR3: CASSRQVYNEQFF
DNA: TGTGCCAGCAGTCGACAGGTATACAATGAGCAGTTCTTC
D: -
V: TRBV12-3/TRBV12-4
J: TRBJ2-1
size: -

CDR3: CASRSRTGVAEAFF
DNA: TGTGCCAGCAGATCGCGAACAGGGGTGGCTGAAGCTTTCTTT
D: TRBD1
V: TRBV6-6
J: TRBJ1-1
size: once

CDR3: CASSQDLVLAGSQFF
DNA: TGTGCCAGCAGCCAAGATCTCGTACTAGCGGGGTCTCAGTTCTTC
D: TRBD2
V: TRBV3-1/TRBV3-2
J: TRBJ2-1
size: -

CDR3: CASSIVRGDSSYNEQFF
DNA: TGTGCCAGTAGTATAGTAAGGGGGGACAGCTCCTACAATGAGCAGTTCTTC
D: -
V: TRBV19
J: TRBJ2-1
size: -

CDR3: CATNLGGNQPQHF
DNA: TGTGCCACCAATTTGGGAGGCAATCAGCCCCAGCATTTT
D: -
V: TRBV6-5
J: TRBJ1-5
size: -

CDR3: CASSIFRTGGYTF
DNA: TGTGCCAGTAGTATCTTCCGCACGGGTGGCTACACCTTC
D: -
V: TRBV19
J: TRBJ1-2
size: -

CDR3: CASSPGIGVSYEQYF
DNA: TGTGCCAGCAGCCCCGGGATCGGGGTCTCCTACGAGCAGTACTTC
D: -
V: TRBV7-6
J: TRBJ2-7
size: -

CDR3: CASRLDQGYEQYF
DNA: TGTGCAAGTCGCTTGGATCAGGGCTACGAGCAGTACTTC
D: -
V: TRBV12-2
J: TRBJ2-7
size: -

CDR3: CASSSGTGGLHRPYEQYF
DNA: TGTGCCAGCAGCTCCGGGACAGGGGGATTACATCGCCCCTACGAGCAGTACTTC
D: TRBD1
V: TRBV7-9
J: TRBJ2-7
size: -

CDR3: CASSWDRERAFF
DNA: TGTGCCAGCAGTTGGGACAGGGAAAGAGCTTTCTTT
D: TRBD1
V: TRBV5-4
J: TRBJ1-1
size: -

CDR3: CASSRPPGLAGGSETQYF
DNA: TGTGCCAGCAGTCGACCACCGGGACTAGCGGGAGGGTCGGAGACCCAGTACTTC
D: TRBD2
V: TRBV3-1/TRBV3-2
J: TRBJ2-5
size: -

CDR3: CSVHLGGATEAFF
DNA: TGCAGCGTCCACTTGGGGGGGGCGACTGAAGCTTTCTTT
D: -
V: TRBV29-1
J: TRBJ1-1
size: -

CDR3: CASTKDRGEKLFF
DNA: TGTGCCAGTACCAAGGACAGGGGTGAAAAACTGTTTTTT
D: TRBD1
V: TRBV19
J: TRBJ1-4
size: -

CDR3: CASSRDSNQPQHF
DNA: TGTGCCAGCAGTCGGGACTCCAATCAGCCCCAGCATTTT
D: -
V: TRBV12-3/TRBV12-4
J: TRBJ1-5
size: few

CDR3: CASSPGMGYEQFF
DNA: TGTGCCAGCAGCCCAGGGATGGGATATGAGCAGTTCTTC
D: -
V: TRBV5-6
J: TRBJ2-1
size: -

CDR3: CASALDRVATEAFF
DNA: TGTGCTAGTGCTTTGGACAGGGTGGCAACTGAAGCTTTCTTT
D: TRBD1
V: TRBV12-5
J: TRBJ1-1
size: -